This T cell receptor (beta chain) comes out of a study of blood T cells in healthy people across ages. Then a second PCR, running about 7 to 11 cycles, was carried out with a sample-barcoded 5' primer and a J-beta primer mix. All samples gave at least 2.5 million CDR3-containing paired-end reads. Each CDR3 protein is one row after TCRdb ran MiXCR on the 5' RACE reads. The sample comprises 1,300,000 or so distinct CDR3 sequences, around 55% of which are singletons, and 6.5% to 8% rests with the top ten. Study results and caveats: Both higher diversity and more naive CD4+ cells marked long-lived donors when set against aged donors.

In regard to this clonotype: Its antigen is currently unknown.

Total RNA was isolated from each sample in quantities of at least 5 micrograms. Trimming stripped 7 bases from V and 4 bases from J, with 13 bases between. Germline V gene data show CDR1 as SQVTM and CDR2 as ANQGSEA. The CDR3 runs 12 residues. Sequencing was carried out using blood. V gene TRBV29-1 combines with J gene TRBJ2-5; tentatively, D is TRBD1 (6 bases). The sequence came from a man aged 18 to 29 in good health. The CDR3: CSDRTARETQYF. CDR3 bases: TGCAGCGATCGGACAGCTCGAGAGACCCAGTACTTC.